These 3 T cell receptor beta chains were all obtained from the same sample, sequenced in a study of response to subunit inactivated influenza vaccine (dated by TCRdb to between 2017 and 2018). The library was made by RT-PCR. The listed sequencing device is Illumina HiSeq 2500. TCRdb trimmed public reads at Q25 via fastp, called clones via MiXCR and kept in-frame beta chains. Records with the same CDR3 protein are collapsed into one entry carrying the most frequent genes and DNA. The sample data list approximately 530,000 distinct CDR3 sequences, and roughly 8.2% of these were observed just once. Clones ranked in the top ten supply approximately 12% of the sample. The source was PBMCs from blood, collected roughly 24 months after vaccination. These receptors came from a man aged 45 to 70 who received an inactivated influenza vaccine. Donor details come from another sample of the same person, matched by shared clones.

The chain couples TRBV12-3 or TRBV12-4 to TRBJ1-1, with 7 bases that match TRBD1. The CDR3 spans 15 residues. J lost 4 bases, V lost 5 bases, and 10 bases had no gene match. CDR3 sequence reads: CASSPLTGPGTEAFF. CDR3 bases: TGTGCCAGCAGTCCATTGACAGGGCCTGGCACTGAAGCTTTCTTT.

This clonotype appeared a few times. This chain connects TRBV21-1 to TRBJ1-1; the table's D gene call, TRBD1, was not cross checked with the DNA. TRBV21-1 is shown as a pseudogene. This CDR3 is 15 amino acids long. The CDR3 protein is CASSLRDRVNTEAFF. CDR3 nucleotides: TGTGCCAGCAGCCTCCGGGACAGGGTGAACACTGAAGCTTTCTTT.

V and J are TRBV3-1 and TRBJ2-1, with D perhaps being TRBD1 or TRBD2 (5 bases each). Looked up from germline, CDR1 is LGHDT and CDR2 is YNNKEL (reference sequence). V gave up 0 bases and J gave up 1 base, with 13 bases separating them. This CDR3 has 17 amino acids. In DNA form, the CDR3 reads TGTGCCAGCAGCCAAGAGTCTCGATGGGGGTCCTACAATGAGCAGTTCTTC. As protein: CASSQESRWGSYNEQFF.